Listed below are T cell receptor beta chains from one sample, sequenced in a study of blood T cell repertoires in COVID-19. TCRdb keeps only in-frame clones here, not all; method: immunoSEQ multiplex PCR. This sample carries about 170,000 clones, approximately 92% of them seen once, and the ten largest clones take 3.5% to 5%. The material sequenced was peripheral blood. These TCRs come from a woman aged 45 to 65 with acute or convalescent COVID-19. Both conserved end residues are part of each CDR3. The order of the fields is V gene, clone size, D gene, J gene, CDR3 length, CDR3 protein. A D gene is named only where the DNA matches it firmly. Size is omitted from some rows. Given values are once, few, many or a class for expanded clones.

>TRBV7-8|.|.|TRBJ2-5|15
CASSLYKTRGETQYF
>TRBV5-1|.|.|TRBJ2-5|14
CASSESRVQETQYF
>TRBV5-1|.|.|TRBJ1-2|13
CASSLYTEDGYTF
>TRBV7-2|.|TRBD2|TRBJ2-3|16
CASSEGLAGISITQYF
>TRBV25-1|.|.|TRBJ1-2|16
CASSSTERGMRNGYTF
>TRBV6-2/TRBV6-3|.|.|TRBJ1-1|16
CASSSDRLHMNTEAFF
>TRBV6-1|.|.|TRBJ2-2|15
CASSEQTGTTGELFF
>TRBV28|.|TRBD1|TRBJ1-5|16
CASSQSRTGFNQPQHF
>TRBV13|.|TRBD1|TRBJ1-1|15
CASSIPDRGNTEAFF
>TRBV6-6|.|.|TRBJ1-3|14
CATLRESSGNTIYF
>TRBV18|.|.|TRBJ2-2|14
CASSPSGNTGELFF
>TRBV2|once|.|TRBJ2-1|10
CASTRGEQFF
>TRBV10-3|.|TRBD2|TRBJ2-1|15
CAISETSGRGVEQFF
>TRBV7-9|.|TRBD1|TRBJ2-7|13
CASRRGTGDEQYF
>TRBV27|.|.|TRBJ2-3|14
CASSLERGSDTQYF
>TRBV10-3|.|.|TRBJ1-2|13
CAITPQENYGYTF
>TRBV4-1|.|TRBD2|TRBJ2-5|15
CASSQVGLAGGAQYF
>TRBV11-2|.|.|TRBJ2-3|17
CASSSPGEPYPPDTQYF
>TRBV2|.|TRBD2|TRBJ2-2|16
CASSSSGGVGTGELFF
>TRBV7-2|.|TRBD2|TRBJ2-7|16
CASSSTGTSGNYEQYF
>TRBV27|once|TRBD1|TRBJ2-2|16
CASSPIQGALTGELFF
>TRBV6-2/TRBV6-3|.|TRBD1|TRBJ1-1|13
CASSTGGRPEAFF
>TRBV10-3|.|.|TRBJ1-6|15
CAISQAGTGNSPLHF
>TRBV9|.|.|TRBJ1-2|16
CASTDGPQGAVYGYTF